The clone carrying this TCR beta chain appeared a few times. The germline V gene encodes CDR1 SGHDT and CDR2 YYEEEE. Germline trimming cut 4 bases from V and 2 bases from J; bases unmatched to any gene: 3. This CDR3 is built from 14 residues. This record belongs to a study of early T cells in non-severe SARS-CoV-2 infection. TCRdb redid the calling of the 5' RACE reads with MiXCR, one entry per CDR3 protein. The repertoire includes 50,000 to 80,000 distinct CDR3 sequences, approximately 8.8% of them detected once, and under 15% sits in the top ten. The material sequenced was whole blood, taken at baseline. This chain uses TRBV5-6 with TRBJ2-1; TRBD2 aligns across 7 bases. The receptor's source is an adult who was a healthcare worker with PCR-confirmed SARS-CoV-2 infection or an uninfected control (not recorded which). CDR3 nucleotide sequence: TGTGCCAGCAGCCTAGCGGAACCCTACAATGAGCAGTTCTTC. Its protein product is CASSLAEPYNEQFF.